This T cell receptor beta chain was retrieved from a study of control samples from healthy donors and cancer patients. In this sample, this clone turned up once. Profiled with immunoSEQ multiplex PCR; TCRdb holds only in-frame clones, not every one. The repertoire holds 170,000 or so clones, with approximately 94% as singletons. This TCR was recovered from a woman in her late teens or twenties in good health. The sample comprised blood.

The CDR3 bases are TGTGCCAGCAGCTTAGGAGGTCGATCTAATTCACCCCTCCACTTT. This sequence encodes CASSLGGRSNSPLHF. V gene TRBV11-3 combines with J gene TRBJ1-6; D gene unclear. The CDR3 has 15 residues. The germline V gene encodes CDR1 SGHNT and CDR2 YENEEA. Trimming removed 1 base at V and 6 bases at J, with 10 bases between.